The 19 T cell receptor beta chains in this list originate from one sample, sequenced in a study of T cell responses to AZD1222 COVID-19 vaccine. Profiled with immunoSEQ multiplex PCR; TCRdb holds only in-frame clones, not every one. The table has roughly 150,000 clones, nearly 95% seen once. Sequencing was performed on peripheral blood, taken on day 0 of AZD1222 vaccination. These receptors were collected from an adult in good health.

The gene calls are TRBV6-5 and TRBJ1-2, with D possibly matching TRBD1 (6 bases). With 2 bases removed from V and 10 bases from J, the gap between germline ends came to 14 bases. The germline gives CDR1 MNHEY, CDR2 SVGAGI. This CDR3 has 13 residues. This CDR3 reads CASSYRSGEAYTF. In nucleotides, the CDR3 is TGTGCCAGCAGTTACCGTTCAGGGGAGGCCTACACCTTC.

V usage is TRBV19 and J usage is TRBJ1-6; unclear D gene. The CDR3 length is 14 residues. Germline V gene lookup returns CDR1 LNHDA and CDR2 SQIVND (reference sequence). V gave up 0 bases and J gave up 7 bases, with 7 bases separating them. The CDR3 region is CASSIERRNSPLHF. Written as DNA, the CDR3 is TGTGCCAGTAGTATAGAGCGCAGGAATTCACCCCTCCACTTT.

The CDR3 protein is CASSEVLAGGNEQFF. The CDR3 region has the DNA TGTGCCAGCAGTGAAGTTCTAGCGGGAGGGAATGAGCAGTTCTTC. This chain links TRBV6-1 with TRBJ2-1, with 12 bases matching TRBD2. Trimming at V came to 1 base and at J to 7 bases, leaving 2 bases not matched to a gene. CDR1 and CDR2 from the germline V gene are MNHNS and SASEGT. The CDR3 runs to 15 residues.

This sequence joins TRBV29-1 and TRBJ2-1; D is unresolved. The CDR3 is 13 amino acids. Germline CDR1 SQVTM, CDR2 ANQGSEA. The V and J ends lost 1 base and 8 bases respectively, with 12 bases between them. This CDR3 is CSVEVNPADEQFF. The CDR3 DNA reads TGCAGCGTTGAAGTCAATCCGGCCGATGAGCAGTTCTTC.

V and J are TRBV19 and TRBJ2-1; D may be TRBD1 or TRBD2 (6 bases each). CDR1 and CDR2 from the germline V gene are LNHDA and SQIVND (reference sequence). The CDR3 runs 14 residues. With 7 bases removed from V and 8 bases from J, the gap between germline ends came to 18 bases. CDR3: CASKRSGAEDEQFF. CDR3 in DNA: TGTGCCAGTAAGAGGTCGGGGGCTGAGGATGAGCAGTTCTTC.

V usage is TRBV7-3 and J usage is TRBJ1-2, with D unresolved. CDR1 and CDR2 (germline): SGHTA, FQGTGA. The CDR3 totals 15 residues. Trimming took 1 base from V and 2 from J, leaving 11 bases between them. The CDR3 spells CASSLNPGPNYGYTF. The CDR3 DNA reads TGTGCCAGCAGCTTAAATCCGGGCCCCAACTATGGCTACACCTTC.

This clone was counted once. CDR3 in DNA: TGTGCCAGCAGCTTTATAAAGACCGGCTTGTACACCGGGGAGCTGTTTTTT. This gives the protein CASSFIKTGLYTGELFF. The chain employs TRBV5-6 and TRBJ2-2; D is undetermined. Germline assignment: CDR1 SGHDT and CDR2 YYEEEE. CDR3 size: 17 residues. V dropped 2 bases and J dropped 3 bases, with 17 bases sitting between them.

The gene calls are TRBV4-1 and TRBJ1-5, with a weak D call TRBD1 (5 bases). The CDR3 spans 16 residues. CDR1 and CDR2 from the germline V gene are MGHRA and YSYEKL. Trimming removed 1 base from V and 2 bases from J, with 12 bases in between. CDR3 DNA sequence: TGCGCCAGCAGCCAAGGTAGGGGTGATCGCAATCAGCCCCAGCATTTT. It translates to CASSQGRGDRNQPQHF.

This clone was detected a few times. This chain joins TRBV13 and TRBJ2-3, with D uncertain. Trimming cost V 0 bases and J 1 base, with 5 bases left between them. The CDR3 has 14 residues. Germline CDR1 PRHDT, CDR2 FYEKMQ (reference sequence). The CDR3 reads CASSLGSRTDTQYF. The DNA for the CDR3 is TGTGCCAGCAGCTTAGGCTCCCGCACAGATACGCAGTATTTT.

The chain joins TRBV5-1 to TRBJ2-2; no definite D call. The CDR3 length is 15 residues. Germline CDR1 reads SGHRS; CDR2 reads YFSETQ. V lost 0 bases, J lost 3 bases, and 9 bases lay in between. CDR3 residues: CASSLGSRYTGELFF. The CDR3 coding sequence is TGCGCCAGCAGCTTGGGGAGCCGGTACACCGGGGAGCTGTTTTTT.

CDR3 sequence: CASSPAGQNSPLHF. The CDR3 coding sequence is TGTGCCAGCTCACCCGCGGGACAGAATTCACCCCTCCACTTT. The chain combines TRBV18 with TRBJ1-6, with 7 bases identical to TRBD1. The ends lost 3 bases at V and 7 bases at J; junction bases unmatched: 3. This CDR3 region has 14 residues. Germline CDR1 is KGHSH and CDR2 is LQKENI. The full variable domain, with the rest looked up from reference TRBV18 and TRBJ1-6, is NAGVMQNPRHLVRRRGQEARLRCSPMKGHSHVYWYRQLPEEGLKFMVYLQKENIIDESGMPKERFSAEFPKEGPSILRIQQVVRGDSAAYFCASSPAGQNSPLHFGNGTRLTVT.

The V call is TRBV18, the J call TRBJ2-1, with unresolved D. Between the trimmed V and J ends, which lost 6 bases and 0 bases, there was a span of 15 bases. The CDR3 loop spans 16 amino acids. In germline, CDR1 is KGHSH, CDR2 LQKENI. The CDR3 region is CASSLRQVFSYNEQFF. CDR3 sequence (DNA): TGTGCCAGCTCCTTACGTCAGGTTTTCTCCTACAATGAGCAGTTCTTC.

For the CDR3, the DNA is TGTGCCAGTACCCTTGGGGCAGGAGGTTCAAATCAGCCCCAGCATTTT. It codes for CASTLGAGGSNQPQHF. The J gene is TRBJ1-5, the V gene TRBV19, with D possibly TRBD1 on 5 matching bases. The CDR3 runs 16 residues. CDR1 and CDR2 from the germline V gene are LNHDA and SQIVND (reference sequence). V was shortened by 7 bases and J by 4 bases, with 20 bases between the two germline ends.

The V and J genes are TRBV18 and TRBJ1-1, with 8 bases that match TRBD1. CDR1 is KGHSH, CDR2 LQKENI, per germline. The CDR3 covers 14 residues. J lost 1 base, V lost 6 bases, and 4 bases had no gene match. In DNA, the CDR3 is TGTGCCAGCTCCCTTGGACAGGGGAACACTGAAGCTTTCTTT. Protein sequence: CASSLGQGNTEAFF.

The chain carries TRBV10-2 and TRBJ1-2; TRBD1 is a possible D gene (5 bases). Trimming took 6 bases from V and 5 from J, leaving 16 bases between them. Germline V gene lookup returns CDR1 WSHSY and CDR2 SAAADI. CDR3 length equals 14 residues. CDR3 DNA sequence: TGCGCCAGCAGAGGTGCGAGGGGCGCATATGGCTACACCTTC. The encoded protein is CASRGARGAYGYTF.

This sequence joins TRBV28 and TRBJ1-4; unclear D gene. CDR3 length: 15 residues. Trimming cost V 6 bases and J 7 bases, with 18 bases left between them. Per the germline V gene, CDR1 is MDHEN and CDR2 is SYDVKM. In DNA form, the CDR3 reads TGTGCCAGCAGCCCCCGGGGAGCCTATGGTGAAAAACTGTTTTTT. Its translation: CASSPRGAYGEKLFF.

V is TRBV5-1 and J is TRBJ1-6; a weak D match, TRBD1 (5 bases). Germline loops: CDR1 SGHRS, CDR2 YFSETQ. This CDR3 contains 15 residues. V was cut by 0 bases and J by 9 bases, with 13 bases left in between. The CDR3 nucleotides read TGCGCCAGCAGCTTGGCCCAGGGTGGAATTTCACCCCTCCACTTT. Translating gives CASSLAQGGISPLHF.

The chain couples TRBV4-2 to TRBJ1-3, with TRBD1 matching 8 bases. J lost 0 bases, V lost 1 base, and 11 bases had no gene match. Germline V CDR1 and CDR2: LGHNA, YNFKEQ. This CDR3 is 19 amino acids long. CDR3: CASSQVFTGGGNSGNTIYF. The CDR3 nucleotides are TGTGCCAGCAGCCAAGTCTTCACAGGGGGTGGGAACTCTGGAAACACCATATATTTT.

The rearrangement links TRBV6-5 to TRBJ1-2; 7 positions agree with TRBD1. The J segment lost 2 bases and the V segment lost 7 bases, leaving 10 bases of the junction unmatched. The V gene's germline CDR1 is MNHEY and CDR2 SVGAGI. This CDR3 is built from 15 residues. CDR3 sequence reads: CASIPAGGENYGYTF. CDR3 in DNA: TGTGCCAGCATTCCAGCAGGGGGAGAGAACTATGGCTACACCTTC.